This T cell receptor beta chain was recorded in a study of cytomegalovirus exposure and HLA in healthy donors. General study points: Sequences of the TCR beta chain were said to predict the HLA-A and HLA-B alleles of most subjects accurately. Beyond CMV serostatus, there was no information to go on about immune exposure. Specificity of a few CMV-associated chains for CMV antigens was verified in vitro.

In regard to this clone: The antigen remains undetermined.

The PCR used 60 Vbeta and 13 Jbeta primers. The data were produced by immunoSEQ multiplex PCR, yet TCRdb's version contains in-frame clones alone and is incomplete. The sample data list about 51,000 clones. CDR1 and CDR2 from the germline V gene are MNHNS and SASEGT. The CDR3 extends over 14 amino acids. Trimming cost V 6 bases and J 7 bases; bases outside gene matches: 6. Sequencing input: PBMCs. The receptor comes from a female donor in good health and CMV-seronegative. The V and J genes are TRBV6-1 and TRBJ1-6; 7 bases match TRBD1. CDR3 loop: CASRGQLRNSPLHF. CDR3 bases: TGTGCCAGCAGGGGACAGCTGCGAAATTCACCCCTCCACTTT.